The sequence of this T cell receptor beta chain was determined in a study of T-cell memory formation after mild COVID-19. The study, taken as a whole, reports: From day 15 to 85, contracting clones were balanced between CD4 and CD8, whereas later expanders leaned toward CD4+.

MiXCR, applied by TCRdb to the 5' RACE reads, yields one record per CDR3 protein. Altogether 130,000 to 150,000 distinct CDR3 sequences are present, about 5.7% being singletons, with the ten largest covering roughly 1.9%. V was shortened by 4 bases and J by 1 base, with 22 bases between the two germline ends. The CDR3 runs 18 residues. Germline values: CDR1 SGHVS, CDR2 FQNEAQ. At least ten counts were recorded for this clonotype. The antigen is undetermined. The chain links TRBV7-8 to TRBJ2-5, with D possibly matching TRBD1 (6 bases). The sample consisted of PBMCs or a T cell subset sorted from them (not recorded which). The receptor was derived from an adult woman who had mild COVID-19 (a few samples of this study predate the infection). Cell type and time point are not known. The CDR3 sequence is CASSSHSIHGTLQETQYF. For the CDR3, the DNA is TGTGCCAGCAGCTCCCATAGCATACACGGGACACTCCAAGAGACCCAGTACTTC.